This T cell receptor (beta chain) was captured in a study of cytomegalovirus exposure and HLA in healthy donors. The length of the CDR3 is 13 residues. The ends were cut back, 0 bases at V and 0 bases at J, with 3 bases in the middle. The germline CDR1 and CDR2 sequences are KGHSH and LQKENI. Sequenced by immunoSEQ multiplex PCR; TCRdb stores in-frame clones only, minus some. This table has around 110,000 clones, about nine tenths appearing once. Material for sequencing was PBMCs. The J gene is TRBJ2-7, the V gene TRBV18; D is ambiguous. The sequence came from a woman younger than 30 in good health and CMV-seropositive. CDR3 in DNA: TGTGCCAGCTCACCACCGCGCTCCTACGAGCAGTACTTC. Protein sequence: CASSPPRSYEQYF.